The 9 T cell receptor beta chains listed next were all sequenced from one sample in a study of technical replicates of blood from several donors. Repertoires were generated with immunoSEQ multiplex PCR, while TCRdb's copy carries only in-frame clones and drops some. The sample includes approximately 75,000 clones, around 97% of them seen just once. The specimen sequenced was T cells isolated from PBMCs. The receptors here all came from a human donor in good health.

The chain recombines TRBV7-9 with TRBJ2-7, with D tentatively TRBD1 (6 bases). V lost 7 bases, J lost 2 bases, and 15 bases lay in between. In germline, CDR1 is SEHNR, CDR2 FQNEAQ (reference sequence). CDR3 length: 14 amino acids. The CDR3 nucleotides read TGTGCCAGCACAAAACAGGGTCGTCCCTACGAGCAGTACTTC. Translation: CASTKQGRPYEQYF.

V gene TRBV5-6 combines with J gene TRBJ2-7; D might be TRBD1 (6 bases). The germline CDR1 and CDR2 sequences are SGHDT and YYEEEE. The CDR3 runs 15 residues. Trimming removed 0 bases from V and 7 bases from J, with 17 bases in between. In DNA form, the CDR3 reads TGTGCCAGCAGCTTGGTGGCAGGGGAGCTAGGGGAGCAGTACTTC. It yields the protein CASSLVAGELGEQYF.

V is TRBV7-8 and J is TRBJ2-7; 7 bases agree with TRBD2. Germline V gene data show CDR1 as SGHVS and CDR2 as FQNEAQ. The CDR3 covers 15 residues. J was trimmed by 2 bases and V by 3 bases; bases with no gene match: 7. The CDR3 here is CASSLGLAAPYEQYF. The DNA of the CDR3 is TGTGCCAGCAGCTTGGGTCTAGCGGCACCCTACGAGCAGTACTTC.

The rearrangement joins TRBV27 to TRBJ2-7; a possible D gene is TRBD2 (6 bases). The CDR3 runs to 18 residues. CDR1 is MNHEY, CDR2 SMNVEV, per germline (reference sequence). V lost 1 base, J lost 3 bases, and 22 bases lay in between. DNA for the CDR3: TGTGCCAGCAGTTTATTAGCGCGGGACGGTGTAGGGCGCTACGAGCAGTACTTC. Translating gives CASSLLARDGVGRYEQYF.

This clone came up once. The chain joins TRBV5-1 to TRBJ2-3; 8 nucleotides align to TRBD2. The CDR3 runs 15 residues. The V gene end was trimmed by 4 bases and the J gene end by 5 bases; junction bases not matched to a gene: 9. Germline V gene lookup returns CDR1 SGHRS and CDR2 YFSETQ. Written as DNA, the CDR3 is TGCGCCAGCAGCAGTAGCGGGACTCTGGTAGATACGCAGTATTTT. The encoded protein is CASSSSGTLVDTQYF. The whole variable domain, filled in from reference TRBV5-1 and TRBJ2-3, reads KAGVTQTPRYLIKTRGQQVTLSCSPISGHRSVSWYQQTPGQGLQFLFEYFSETQRNKGNFPGRFSGRQFSNSRSEMNVSTLELGDSALYLCASSSSGTLVDTQYFGPGTRLTVL.

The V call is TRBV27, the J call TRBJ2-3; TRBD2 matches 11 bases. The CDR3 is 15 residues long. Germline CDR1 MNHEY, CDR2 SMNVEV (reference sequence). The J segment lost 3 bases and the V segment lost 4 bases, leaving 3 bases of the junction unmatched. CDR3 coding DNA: TGTGCCAGCAGTTCGGGACTAGCGGCAACAGATACGCAGTATTTT. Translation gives CASSSGLAATDTQYF.

The CDR3, as DNA: TGTGCCAGCAGTCTAGCGTACAATGAGCAGTTCTTC. Protein sequence: CASSLAYNEQFF. The gene calls are TRBV6-1 and TRBJ2-1, with D perhaps TRBD2 (6 bases). The CDR3 contains 12 residues. Trimming left V 5 bases short and J 4 bases short, with 6 bases between. The V gene's germline CDR1 is MNHNS and CDR2 SASEGT.

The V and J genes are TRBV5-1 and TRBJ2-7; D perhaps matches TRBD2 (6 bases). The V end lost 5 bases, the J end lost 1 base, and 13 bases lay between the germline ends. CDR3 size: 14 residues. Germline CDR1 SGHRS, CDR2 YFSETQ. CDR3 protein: CASRRDGGSYEQYF. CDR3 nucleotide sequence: TGCGCCAGCAGGCGGGACGGGGGTTCCTACGAGCAGTACTTC.

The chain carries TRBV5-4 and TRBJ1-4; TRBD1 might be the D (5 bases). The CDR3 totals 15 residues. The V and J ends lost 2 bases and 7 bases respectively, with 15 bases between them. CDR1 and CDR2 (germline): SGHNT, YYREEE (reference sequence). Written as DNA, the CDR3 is TGTGCCAGCAGCTTAGGGGCTGGGAACGTTGAAAAACTGTTTTTT. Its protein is CASSLGAGNVEKLFF. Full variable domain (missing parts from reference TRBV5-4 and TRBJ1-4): ETGVTQSPTHLIKTRGQQVTLRCSSQSGHNTVSWYQQALGQGPQFIFQYYREEENGRGNFPPRFSGLQFPNYSSELNVNALELDDSALYLCASSLGAGNVEKLFFGSGTQLSVL.